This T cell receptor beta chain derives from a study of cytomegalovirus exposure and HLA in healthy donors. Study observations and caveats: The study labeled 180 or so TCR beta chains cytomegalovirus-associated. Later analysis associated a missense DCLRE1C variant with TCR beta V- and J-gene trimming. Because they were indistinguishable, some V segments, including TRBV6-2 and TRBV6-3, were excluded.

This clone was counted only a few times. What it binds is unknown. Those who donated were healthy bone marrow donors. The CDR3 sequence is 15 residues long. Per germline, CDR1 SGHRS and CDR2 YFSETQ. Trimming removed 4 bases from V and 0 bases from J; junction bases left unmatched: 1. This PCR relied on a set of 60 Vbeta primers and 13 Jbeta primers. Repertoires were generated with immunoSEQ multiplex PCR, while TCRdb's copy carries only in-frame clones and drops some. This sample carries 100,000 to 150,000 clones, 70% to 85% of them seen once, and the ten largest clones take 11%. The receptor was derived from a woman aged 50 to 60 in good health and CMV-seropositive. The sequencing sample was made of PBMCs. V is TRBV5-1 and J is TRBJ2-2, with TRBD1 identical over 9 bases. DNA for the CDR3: TGCGCCAGCAGCGGGACAGGGTCGAACACCGGGGAGCTGTTTTTT. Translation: CASSGTGSNTGELFF.